This T cell receptor beta chain comes out of a study of response to subunit inactivated influenza vaccine. Germline trimming cut 5 bases from V and 5 bases from J; bases unmatched to any gene: 10. The CDR3 is 16 amino acids. The germline gives CDR1 SEHNR, CDR2 FQNEAQ (reference sequence). One entry per CDR3 protein results from TCRdb running MiXCR on the RT-PCR reads. The repertoire holds 800,000 or so distinct CDR3 sequences, with 21% as singletons. The genes are TRBV7-9 and TRBJ2-1; 9 bases are shared with TRBD1. The input for sequencing was PBMCs from blood, taken 5 to 6 days after vaccination. The clonotype comes from a man aged 45-65 years who received an inactivated influenza vaccine. The CDR3 DNA follows: TGTGCCAGCAGCATCCACAGGGGGCCCTCGAACAATGAGCAGTTCTTC. Translation: CASSIHRGPSNNEQFF. Complete variable domain (other parts from reference TRBV7-9 and TRBJ2-1): DTGVSQNPRHKITKRGQNVTFRCDPISEHNRLYWYRQTLGQGPEFLTYFQNEAQLEKSRLLSDRFSAERPKGSFSTLEIQRTEQGDSAMYLCASSIHRGPSNNEQFFGPGTRLTVL.